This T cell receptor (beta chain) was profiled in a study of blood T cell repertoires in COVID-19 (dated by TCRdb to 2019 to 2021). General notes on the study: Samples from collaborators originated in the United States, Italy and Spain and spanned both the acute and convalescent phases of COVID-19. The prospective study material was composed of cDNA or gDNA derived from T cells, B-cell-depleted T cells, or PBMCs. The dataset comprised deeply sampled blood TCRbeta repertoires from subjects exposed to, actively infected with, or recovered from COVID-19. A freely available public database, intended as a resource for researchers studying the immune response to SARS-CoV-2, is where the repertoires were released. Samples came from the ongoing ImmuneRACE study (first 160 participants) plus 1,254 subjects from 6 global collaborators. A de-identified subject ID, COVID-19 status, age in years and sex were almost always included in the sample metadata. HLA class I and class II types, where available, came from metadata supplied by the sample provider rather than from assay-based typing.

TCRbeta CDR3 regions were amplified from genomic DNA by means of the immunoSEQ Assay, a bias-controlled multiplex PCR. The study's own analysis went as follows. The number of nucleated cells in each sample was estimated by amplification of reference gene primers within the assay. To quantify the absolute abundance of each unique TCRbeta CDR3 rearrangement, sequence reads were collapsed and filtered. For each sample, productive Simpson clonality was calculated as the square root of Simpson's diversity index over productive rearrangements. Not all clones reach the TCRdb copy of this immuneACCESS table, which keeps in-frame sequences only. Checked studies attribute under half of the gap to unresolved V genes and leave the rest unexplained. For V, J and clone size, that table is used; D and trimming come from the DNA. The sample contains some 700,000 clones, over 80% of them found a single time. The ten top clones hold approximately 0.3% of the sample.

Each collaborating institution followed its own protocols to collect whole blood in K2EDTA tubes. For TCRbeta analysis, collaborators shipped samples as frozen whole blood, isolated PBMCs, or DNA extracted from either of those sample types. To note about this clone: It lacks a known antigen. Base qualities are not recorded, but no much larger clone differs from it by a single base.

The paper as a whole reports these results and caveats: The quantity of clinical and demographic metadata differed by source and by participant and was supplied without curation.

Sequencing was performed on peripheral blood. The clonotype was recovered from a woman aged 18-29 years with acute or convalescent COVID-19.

The CDR3 sequence is CASREGRSATNEKLFF. At the DNA level, the sequence is TGTGCCAGCAGGGAAGGGAGGAGTGCAACTAATGAAAAACTGTTTTTT. This chain joins TRBV5-5 to TRBJ1-4; there is no confident call for the D gene. V is cut by 5 bases and J by 0 bases, and the space between the germline ends is 14 bases. Taken from cysteine to phenylalanine, the CDR3 has 16 residues. Left in the record is the CDR3 DNA by itself, 48 bases read in frame from the first base. The germline V gene (reference sequence) supplies CDR1 SGHKS and CDR2 YYEKEE. With the portions outside the CDR3 filled from the reference TRBV5-5 and TRBJ1-4 genes, the complete variable region becomes DAGVTQSPTHLIKTRGQQVTLRCSPISGHKSVSWYQQVLGQGPQFIFQYYEKEERGRGNFPDRFSARQFPNYSSELNVNALLLGDSALYLCASREGRSATNEKLFFGSGTQLSVL.